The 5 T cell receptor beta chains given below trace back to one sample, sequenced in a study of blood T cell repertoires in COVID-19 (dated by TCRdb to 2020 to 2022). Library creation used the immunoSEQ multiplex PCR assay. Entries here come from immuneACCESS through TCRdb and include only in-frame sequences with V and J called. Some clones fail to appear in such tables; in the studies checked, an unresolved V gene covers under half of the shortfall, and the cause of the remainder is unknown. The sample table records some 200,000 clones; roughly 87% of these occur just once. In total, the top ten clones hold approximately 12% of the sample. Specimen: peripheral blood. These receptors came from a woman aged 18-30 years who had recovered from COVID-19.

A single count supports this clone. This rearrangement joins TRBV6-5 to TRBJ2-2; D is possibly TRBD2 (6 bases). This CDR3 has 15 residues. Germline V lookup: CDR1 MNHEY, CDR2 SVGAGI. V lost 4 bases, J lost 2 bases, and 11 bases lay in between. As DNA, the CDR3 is TGTGCCAGCAGTTCACTAGCTCAAAACACCGGGGAGCTGTTTTTT. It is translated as CASSSLAQNTGELFF.

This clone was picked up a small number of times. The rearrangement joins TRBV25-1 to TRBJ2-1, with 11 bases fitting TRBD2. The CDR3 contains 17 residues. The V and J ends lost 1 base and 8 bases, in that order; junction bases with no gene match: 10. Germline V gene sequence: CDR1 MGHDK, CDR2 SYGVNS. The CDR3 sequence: CASSELGTSGSMYEQFF. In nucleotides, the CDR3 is TGTGCCAGCAGTGAATTGGGCACTAGCGGGAGTATGTATGAGCAGTTCTTC.

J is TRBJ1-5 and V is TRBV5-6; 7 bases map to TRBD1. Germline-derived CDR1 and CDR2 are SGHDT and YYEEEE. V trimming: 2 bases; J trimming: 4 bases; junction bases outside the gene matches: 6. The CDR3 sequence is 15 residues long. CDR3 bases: TGTGCCAGCAGCTTAGGGACAGTACGGAATCAGCCCCAGCATTTT. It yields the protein CASSLGTVRNQPQHF.

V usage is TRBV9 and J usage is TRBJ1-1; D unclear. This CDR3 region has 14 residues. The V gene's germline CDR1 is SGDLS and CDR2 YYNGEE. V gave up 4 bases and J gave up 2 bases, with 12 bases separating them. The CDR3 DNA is TGTGCCAGCAGCCGCCGGGCGGGAAACACTGAAGCTTTCTTT. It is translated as CASSRRAGNTEAFF. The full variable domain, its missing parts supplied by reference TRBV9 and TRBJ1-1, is DSGVTQTPKHLITATGQRVTLRCSPRSGDLSVYWYQQSLDQGLQFLIQYYNGEERAKGNILERFSAQQFPDLHSELNLSSLELGDSALYFCASSRRAGNTEAFFGQGTRLTVV.

The CDR3 coding sequence is TGTGCCAGCAGCTTTATTACATCTTCCTACGAGCAGTACTTC. Its protein is CASSFITSSYEQYF. The V call is TRBV7-8, the J call TRBJ2-7, with D unclear. The CDR3 loop spans 14 amino acids. V lost 3 bases to trimming and J lost 1 base, with 10 bases between them. Germline V gene lookup returns CDR1 SGHVS and CDR2 FQNEAQ.